This T cell receptor beta chain was documented in a study of shared clonotypes between healthy human individuals. Study summary: CD8 memory received one plate per donor, CD8 naive two, CD4 memory three and CD4 naive three.

As for this clone: One end of the junction varies from germline; a read error may be responsible. The identical CDR3 is also encoded by other nucleotide sequences in the sample.

The assay was immunoSEQ multiplex PCR, and TCRdb's table has in-frame clones only and misses some. The repertoire holds under 1,900,000 clones, with 98% to 99% as singletons. CDR1 SSHAT and CDR2 FNYEAQ come from the germline V gene (reference sequence). The CDR3 contains 15 residues. The chain carries TRBV7-7 and TRBJ2-3; 8 bases map to TRBD2. Sequencing used naive CD4+ T cells sorted from blood. The subset was: CD45RA+ positively selected. The sequence derives from a man aged 25-40 years in good health. CDR3 nucleotides: TGTGCTAGCAGCCGAGGACTAGCAGGCACAGATACGCAGTATTTT. Amino acid sequence: CASSRGLAGTDTQYF.